The clone carrying this TCR beta chain was seen a few times. This CDR3 comprises 14 residues. V was pared by 4 bases and J by 3 bases, with 10 bases between. The data derive from a study of identical twins. Unique molecular identifiers were present on cDNA, and template switching added a universal primer site. TCRdb re-called the 5' RACE reads through MiXCR, storing one row per CDR3 protein. The repertoire holds around 220,000 distinct CDR3 sequences, with about an eighth as singletons. This rearrangement joins TRBV12-3 or TRBV12-4 to TRBJ1-3; perhaps TRBD1 as D (6 bases). The source material was memory (CD45RO+) T cells sorted from blood. The origin of this receptor is a woman between 18 and 30 years old in good health. The CDR3 sequence is CASSSQGFGNTIYF. The CDR3 DNA reads TGTGCCAGCAGTTCACAGGGATTTGGAAACACCATATATTTT.